This passage covers 32 T cell receptor beta chains from one sample sequenced in a study of regulatory T cells in long-lasting Graves disease. The sample's time point: persistent/refractory GD, antithyroid drugs over 5 years with positive TRAb. Preparation of the TCR library used RNA extracted from PBMCs. Through Arm-PCR of CDR3 regions and iRepertoire HTBI primers, TCR beta libraries were built. TCRdb fed the multiplex PCR reads into MiXCR, producing one record per CDR3 protein. Of over 300,000 distinct CDR3 sequences listed, about 19% were seen once; the top ten hold just under 30%. Sequencing used peripheral blood mononuclear cells (PBMCs), obtained when the disease was refractory, from a patient treated with antithyroid drugs. These receptors originate from a female donor with Graves disease.

The rearrangement links TRBV15 to TRBJ1-3, with 8 bases lining up with TRBD1. The germline V gene encodes CDR1 LNHNV and CDR2 YYDKDF (reference sequence). This CDR3 has 14 amino acids. With 6 bases clipped from V and 1 base from J, the junction kept 2 bases outside the gene matches. In DNA form, the CDR3 reads TGTGCCACCAGGGGGGACAGGTCTGGAAACACCATATATTTT. Translation gives CATRGDRSGNTIYF.

This chain links TRBV30 with TRBJ1-2; D might be TRBD1 (5 bases). CDR3 length: 14 amino acids. Germline lookup yields CDR1 GTSNPN and CDR2 SVGIG (reference sequence). The V and J ends lost 0 bases and 6 bases respectively, with 14 bases between them. The CDR3 DNA follows: TGTGCCTGGAGTGTGTGGGACGGTCGGGATGGCTACACCTTC. Translated: CAWSVWDGRDGYTF. Looking up the rest from reference TRBV30 and TRBJ1-2 gives the full variable domain: SQTIHQWPATLVQPVGSPLSLECTVEGTSNPNLYWYRQAAGRGLQLLFYSVGIGQISSEVPQNLSASRPQDRQFILSSKKLLLSDSGFYLCAWSVWDGRDGYTFGSGTRLTVV.

The V gene is TRBV11-2, the J gene TRBJ2-1; 8 nucleotides line up with TRBD1. After removal of 5 bases from V and 7 bases from J, the junction contained 10 bases not matched to a gene. CDR1 is SGHAT, CDR2 FQNNGV, per germline. The CDR3 loop spans 15 amino acids. The CDR3 region has the DNA TGTGCCAGCAGCCATCCATTGGACAGGGCGAATGAGCAGTTCTTC. Translating gives CASSHPLDRANEQFF.

With respect to this clonotype: A much larger clonotype is one base distant, so this may be a read error. J is TRBJ2-5 and V is TRBV6-9, with 10 nucleotides matching TRBD1. Germline-derived CDR1 and CDR2 are MNHGY and SVAAGI. V shed 3 bases and J 10 bases; nucleotides not matched to a gene: 14. CDR3 length: 16 residues. CDR3 DNA: TGTGCCAGCAGTTACGATTCGGGACAGGGGCGCTCCCGCCAGTACTTC. This codes for CASSYDSGQGRSRQYF.

Ten or more counts support this clonotype. CDR3: CASTLRTAGEQYF. The CDR3 DNA is TGTGCCAGCACCCTCCGGACGGCTGGCGAGCAGTACTTC. The chain links TRBV2 to TRBJ2-7; D is uncertain. V was shortened by 7 bases and J by 6 bases, with 16 bases between the two germline ends. This CDR3 region has 13 residues. Germline V lookup: CDR1 SNHLY, CDR2 FYNNEI. Supplemented by reference TRBV2 and TRBJ2-7, the full variable domain reads EPEVTQTPSHQVTQMGQEVILRCVPISNHLYFYWYRQILGQKVEFLVSFYNNEISEKSEIFDDQFSVERPDGSNFTLKIRSTKLEDSAMYFCASTLRTAGEQYFGPGTRLTVT.

This clonotype was counted ten times or more. The chain employs TRBV11-2 and TRBJ2-2, with D uncertain. V gave up 2 bases and J gave up 0 bases, with 4 bases separating them. This CDR3 comprises 14 residues. Germline assignment: CDR1 SGHAT and CDR2 FQNNGV. CDR3 bases: TGTGCCAGCAGCTTAAGTCCGAACACCGGGGAGCTGTTTTTT. It yields the protein CASSLSPNTGELFF.

For the CDR3, the DNA is TGCAGCGTTGAAGTCCGACTGGGTGAGCAGTACTTC. Protein sequence: CSVEVRLGEQYF. The chain recombines TRBV29-1 with TRBJ2-7; D gene unclear. V was pared by 1 base and J by 7 bases, with 11 bases between. CDR1 is SQVTM and CDR2 is ANQGSEA in the germline V gene. The CDR3 spans 12 residues.

Ten or more counts support this clonotype. The genes are TRBV10-3 and TRBJ1-5, with 9 nucleotides matching TRBD1. The CDR3 contains 15 residues. Germline CDR1 reads ENHRY; CDR2 reads SYGVKD. Trimming at V came to 0 bases and at J to 6 bases, leaving 3 bases not matched to a gene. The CDR3 loop reads CAISESGGQGQPQHF. The CDR3 DNA is TGTGCCATCAGTGAGTCAGGGGGACAGGGTCAGCCCCAGCATTTT.

The chain couples TRBV5-1 to TRBJ2-1; D unclear. From germline, CDR1 is SGHRS and CDR2 YFSETQ. CDR3 length: 16 residues. Trimming cost V 0 bases and J 0 bases, with 10 bases left between them. The CDR3 bases are TGCGCCAGCAGCTTGGGGGTTGGGTTCTCCTACAATGAGCAGTTCTTC. This codes for CASSLGVGFSYNEQFF.

This clonotype appeared a few times. This chain links TRBV4-1 with TRBJ2-7; 7 bases match TRBD2. With 2 bases clipped from V and 9 bases from J, the junction kept 7 bases outside the gene matches. In germline, CDR1 is MGHRA, CDR2 YSYEKL. This CDR3 spans 13 amino acids. CDR3: CASSQSFLAVQYF. CDR3 coding DNA: TGCGCCAGCAGCCAATCGTTCCTAGCGGTGCAGTACTTC.

This clonotype was observed at least ten times. V usage is TRBV20-1 and J usage is TRBJ2-2, with 7 bases fitting TRBD1. The germline gives CDR1 DFQATT, CDR2 SNEGSKA (reference sequence). This CDR3 spans 14 amino acids. Trimming took 0 bases from V and 6 from J; bases not matched to a gene: 4. CDR3: CSARDRQGAGELFF. CDR3 bases: TGCAGTGCTAGAGATCGCCAGGGGGCCGGGGAGCTGTTTTTT.

This clonotype came up a few times. CDR3 protein: CASSRSVGYGYTF. The CDR3 DNA reads TGTGCCAGCAGTCGTAGCGTCGGCTATGGCTACACCTTC. V is TRBV14 and J is TRBJ1-2; D is uncertain. The CDR3 is made up of 13 amino acids. CDR1 is SGHDN and CDR2 is FVKESK in the germline V gene. V gave up 6 bases and J gave up 4 bases, with 12 bases separating them. The whole variable domain, remainder taken from reference TRBV14 and TRBJ1-2, is EAGVTQFPSHSVIEKGQTVTLRCDPISGHDNLYWYRRVMGKEIKFLLHFVKESKQDESGMPNNRFLAERTGGTYSTLKVQPAELEDSGVYFCASSRSVGYGYTFGSGTRLTVV.

This clonotype was detected many times. The V call is TRBV2, the J call TRBJ2-7; 9 positions agree with TRBD1. CDR1 and CDR2 (germline): SNHLY, FYNNEI. The CDR3 extends over 18 amino acids. V lost 7 bases and J lost 0; bases outside the gene matches: 16. The CDR3 protein is CASNPQGLTDRGSYEQYF. The CDR3 nucleotides read TGTGCCAGCAACCCCCAAGGTCTTACGGACAGGGGCTCCTACGAGCAGTACTTC.

V and J are TRBV5-5 and TRBJ2-5; D is undetermined. The ends were cut back, 4 bases at V and 1 base at J, with 8 bases in the middle. The V gene's germline CDR1 is SGHKS and CDR2 YYEKEE (reference sequence). The CDR3 extends over 13 amino acids. CDR3 in DNA: TGTGCCAGCAGCCCCTCCCCCCAAGAGACCCAGTACTTC. Its translation: CASSPSPQETQYF.

This clonotype was recorded many times. The chain has TRBV7-2 and TRBJ2-5; D may be TRBD2 (6 bases). CDR3 length: 15 residues. The germline V and J ends were trimmed by 5 bases and 5 bases, with 18 bases remaining between them. Germline V gives CDR1 SGHTA, CDR2 FQGNSA. The CDR3 bases are TGTGCCAGCAGCCTTCGGACTACCGGGCGGGAGACCCAGTACTTC. Its translation is CASSLRTTGRETQYF.

The chain carries TRBV18 and TRBJ2-5; D gene unclear. Looked up from germline, CDR1 is KGHSH and CDR2 is LQKENI. This CDR3 comprises 14 residues. V dropped 2 bases and J dropped 1 base, with 8 bases sitting between them. Here the CDR3 DNA reads TGTGCCAGCTCACCATTACGGACCCAAGAGACCCAGTACTTC. It is translated as CASSPLRTQETQYF. Based on the CDR3 plus reference TRBV18 and TRBJ2-5, the full variable domain is NAGVMQNPRHLVRRRGQEARLRCSPMKGHSHVYWYRQLPEEGLKFMVYLQKENIIDESGMPKERFSAEFPKEGPSILRIQQVVRGDSAAYFCASSPLRTQETQYFGPGTRLLVL.

V and J are TRBV20-1 and TRBJ1-5; tentatively, D is TRBD1 (6 bases). CDR1 and CDR2 (germline): DFQATT, SNEGSKA (reference sequence). V shed 1 base and J shed 0 bases, with 16 bases lying between them. This CDR3 region has 17 residues. DNA of the CDR3: TGCAGTGCTAGAGCCCTGACAGGTGGTTATAGCAATCAGCCCCAGCATTTT. Its translation: CSARALTGGYSNQPQHF.

This clonotype was seen a handful of times. V gene TRBV18 combines with J gene TRBJ2-4, with a tentative D call TRBD2 (5 bases). Trimming took 0 bases from V and 0 from J, leaving 9 bases between them. Per germline, CDR1 KGHSH and CDR2 LQKENI. The CDR3 has 16 amino acids. In DNA form, the CDR3 reads TGTGCCAGCTCACCACCGGAGGCAGTAGCCAAAAACATTCAGTACTTC. This sequence encodes CASSPPEAVAKNIQYF.

The sample holds a few counts of this clonotype. This rearrangement joins TRBV19 to TRBJ1-1, with 11 nucleotides matching TRBD1. Germline V gene sequence: CDR1 LNHDA, CDR2 SQIVND (reference sequence). Unmatched junction bases numbered 1, after V lost 1 base and J lost 0 bases. The CDR3 loop spans 16 amino acids. The CDR3 DNA is TGTGCCAGTAGTATAGGGACAGGGGGCGTGAACACTGAAGCTTTCTTT. Translation: CASSIGTGGVNTEAFF.

This clonotype was recorded many times. The chain links TRBV12-5 to TRBJ1-4, with a possible D match to TRBD1 (6 bases). The germline V and J ends were trimmed by 1 base and 7 bases, with 10 bases remaining between them. This CDR3 contains 14 residues. Germline V lookup: CDR1 LGHNT, CDR2 FRNRAP. In DNA form, the CDR3 reads TGTGCTAGTGGTTTGGCAGGGGCGTTTGAAAAACTGTTTTTT. Its translation: CASGLAGAFEKLFF.

To note about this clonotype: A junction boundary mismatches the germline segment, possibly from a read error. The chain uses TRBV6-5 and TRBJ1-2, with D possibly being TRBD1 (5 bases). The CDR3 has 13 amino acids. Germline V gives CDR1 MNHEY, CDR2 SVGAGI. For the CDR3, the DNA is TGTGCCAGCAGTTACGGGGGGGATTATGTCTACACCTTC. It is translated as CASSYGGDYVYTF.

This chain joins TRBV11-2 and TRBJ2-2, with D unresolved. CDR1 and CDR2 from the germline V gene are SGHAT and FQNNGV. This CDR3 is built from 13 residues. V lost 1 base, J lost 8 bases, and 8 bases lay in between. The CDR3 is CASSLVVGGELFF. Here the CDR3 DNA reads TGTGCCAGCAGCTTAGTCGTCGGGGGGGAGCTGTTTTTT.

The V and J genes are TRBV5-4 and TRBJ1-1, with D unresolved. Germline V gene sequence: CDR1 SGHNT, CDR2 YYREEE (reference sequence). The germline V and J ends were trimmed by 2 bases and 2 bases, with 10 bases remaining between them. This CDR3 comprises 14 residues. CDR3 protein: CASSLIEPNTEAFF. CDR3 nucleotide sequence: TGTGCCAGCAGCTTAATAGAACCCAACACTGAAGCTTTCTTT. Looking up the rest from reference TRBV5-4 and TRBJ1-1 gives the full variable domain: ETGVTQSPTHLIKTRGQQVTLRCSSQSGHNTVSWYQQALGQGPQFIFQYYREEENGRGNFPPRFSGLQFPNYSSELNVNALELDDSALYLCASSLIEPNTEAFFGQGTRLTVV.

The genes are TRBV7-9 and TRBJ2-1; D is possibly TRBD2 (5 bases). From germline, CDR1 is SEHNR and CDR2 FQNEAQ (reference sequence). This CDR3 comprises 14 residues. V was pared by 0 bases and J by 8 bases, with 11 bases between. The CDR3 loop reads CASSLAGVGHEQFF. CDR3 DNA: TGTGCCAGCAGCTTAGCGGGAGTCGGGCATGAGCAGTTCTTC.

This clonotype occurred many times. The chain links TRBV10-3 to TRBJ2-5, with D possibly TRBD2 on 6 matching bases. CDR1 is ENHRY, CDR2 SYGVKD, per germline. CDR3 length: 18 amino acids. V shed 0 bases and J shed 0 bases, with 17 bases lying between them. CDR3 loop: CAISESTWDSGYQETQYF. DNA of the CDR3: TGTGCCATCAGTGAGTCGACCTGGGACTCCGGGTACCAAGAGACCCAGTACTTC.

This clonotype was counted only a few times. DNA of the CDR3: TGCAGTGCTAGAGGACAGGGGGGCTGGGGCAAAAACATTCAGTACTTC. Translation: CSARGQGGWGKNIQYF. This rearrangement joins TRBV20-1 to TRBJ2-4; 9 nucleotides align to TRBD1. The junction had 7 bases not matched to a gene; V was cut back by 1 base and J by 3 bases. The CDR3 runs to 16 residues. Germline loops: CDR1 DFQATT, CDR2 SNEGSKA (reference sequence).

This clonotype was counted many times. CDR3 loop: CAISELYQETQYF. The CDR3 coding sequence is TGTGCCATCAGTGAGCTGTACCAAGAGACCCAGTACTTC. The J gene is TRBJ2-5, the V gene TRBV10-3; D unresolved. V was clipped by 2 bases and J by 0 bases, with 4 bases between them. Germline CDR1 and CDR2: ENHRY and SYGVKD. CDR3 size: 13 residues.

A word on this clonotype: At one end, the junction sequence differs from germline, possibly due to a read error. The chain has TRBV7-8 and TRBJ2-7; 10 nucleotides match TRBD2. This CDR3 region has 18 residues. CDR1 is SGHVS, CDR2 FQNEAQ, per germline. DNA for the CDR3: TGCGCCAGCAGCCAAGATCGCGGAGGGAGCGGGAGGGCCTACGAGCAGTACTTC. Residues: CASSQDRGGSGRAYEQYF.

The V call is TRBV7-9, the J call TRBJ1-5; D is possibly TRBD1 (5 bases). With 1 base removed from V and 4 bases from J, the gap between germline ends came to 14 bases. Per the germline V gene, CDR1 is SEHNR and CDR2 is FQNEAQ (reference sequence). The CDR3 loop spans 16 amino acids. For the CDR3, the DNA is TGTGCCAGCAGCTTAGACGGAGGGGTTGGAAATCAGCCCCAGCATTTT. Translation: CASSLDGGVGNQPQHF.

This clonotype was seen repeatedly, ten times or more. J is TRBJ1-1 and V is TRBV6-5; 7 bases map to TRBD1. Germline CDR1 reads MNHEY; CDR2 reads SVGAGI. J was trimmed by 7 bases and V by 4 bases; bases with no gene match: 12. The CDR3 runs to 15 residues. The CDR3 loop reads CASSLTGTANIEAFF. The CDR3 DNA follows: TGTGCCAGCAGTTTAACCGGGACAGCGAATATTGAAGCTTTCTTT.

This clonotype occurred many times. One junction end does not reproduce the germline sequence, and a read error may be involved. The chain combines TRBV9 with TRBJ2-5; 7 bases match TRBD1. From germline, CDR1 is SGDLS and CDR2 YYNGEE. This CDR3 contains 16 residues. CDR3 protein: CAGSITTGPPQETQYF. CDR3 in DNA: TGTGCCGGCAGCATAACGACAGGGCCGCCTCAAGAGACCCAGTACTTC.

To note about this clonotype: The CDR3 carries no conserved terminal phenylalanine or tryptophan, so it likely arises from a read error. The gene calls are TRBV6-5 and TRBJ1-2; 8 nucleotides align to TRBD1. This CDR3 region has 15 residues. Trimming cost V 1 base and J 4 bases; bases outside gene matches: 5. The germline V gene encodes CDR1 MNHEY and CDR2 SVGAGI. CDR3 loop: CASSYYQGASYGYTL. CDR3 sequence (DNA): TGTGCCAGCAGTTACTACCAGGGGGCAAGCTATGGCTACACCCTC.